This T cell receptor (beta chain) was obtained from a study of regulatory T cells in long-lasting Graves disease. Time point indicated: newly diagnosed GD, antithyroid drugs for less than 3 months. Preparation of the TCR library used RNA extracted from PBMCs. General study points: Persistent Graves' patients possessed reduced TCR diversity relative to recently diagnosed ones.

Germline CDR1 is ENHRY and CDR2 is SYGVKD. V lost 3 bases, J lost 0 bases, and 12 bases lay in between. CDR3 length: 16 residues. This clonotype showed up many times. Antigen: not known. In building TCR beta libraries, iRepertoire HTBI primers were used together with Arm-PCR of CDR3 regions. TCRdb re-analysed the multiplex PCR reads in MiXCR, keeping a single row per CDR3 protein. The table lists roughly 400,000 distinct CDR3 sequences, 15% of them singletons. A further study also used this sample, focusing on T cells in Graves' hyperthyroidism and ophthalmopathy.

This sample comprised peripheral blood mononuclear cells (PBMCs), obtained at new diagnosis, from a patient treated with antithyroid drugs. The rearrangement links TRBV10-3 to TRBJ1-5, with D perhaps matching TRBD1 (5 bases). The receptor was derived from a woman aged 40-49 years with Graves disease. CDR3 in DNA: TGTGCCATCAGTGAAGGAAGGGGTTATAGCAATCAGCCCCAGCATTTT. Translation gives CAISEGRGYSNQPQHF.